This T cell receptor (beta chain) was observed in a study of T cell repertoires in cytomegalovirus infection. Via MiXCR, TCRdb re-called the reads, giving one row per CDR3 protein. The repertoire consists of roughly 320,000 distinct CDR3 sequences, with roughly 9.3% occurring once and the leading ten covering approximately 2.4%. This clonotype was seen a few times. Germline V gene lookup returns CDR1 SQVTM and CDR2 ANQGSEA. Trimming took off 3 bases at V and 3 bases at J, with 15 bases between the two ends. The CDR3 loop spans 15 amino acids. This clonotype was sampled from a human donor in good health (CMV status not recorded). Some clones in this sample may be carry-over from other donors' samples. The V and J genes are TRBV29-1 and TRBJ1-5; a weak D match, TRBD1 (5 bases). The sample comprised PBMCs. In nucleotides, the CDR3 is TGCAGCGTTGAGGTTCAGGGAGAGTCCAATCAGCCCCAGCATTTT. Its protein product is CSVEVQGESNQPQHF. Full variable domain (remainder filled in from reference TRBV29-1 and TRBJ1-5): SAVISQKPSRDICQRGTSLTIQCQVDSQVTMMFWYRQQPGQSLTLIATANQGSEATYESGFVIDKFPISRPNLTFSTLTVSNMSPEDSSIYLCSVEVQGESNQPQHFGDGTRLSIL.